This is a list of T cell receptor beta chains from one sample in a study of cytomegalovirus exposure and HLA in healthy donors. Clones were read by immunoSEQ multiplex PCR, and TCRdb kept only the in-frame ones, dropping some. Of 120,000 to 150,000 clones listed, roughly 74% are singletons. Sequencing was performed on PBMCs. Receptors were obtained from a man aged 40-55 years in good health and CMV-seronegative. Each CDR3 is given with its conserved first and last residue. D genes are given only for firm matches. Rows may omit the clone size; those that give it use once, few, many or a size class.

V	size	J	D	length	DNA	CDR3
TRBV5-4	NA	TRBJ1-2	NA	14	TGTGCCAGCAGCACGGGACTGGCGTACTATGGCTACACCTTC	CASSTGLAYYGYTF
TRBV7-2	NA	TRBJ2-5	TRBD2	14	TGTGCCAGCAGCTGGGGGGGGGTTCAAGAGACCCAGTACTTC	CASSWGGVQETQYF
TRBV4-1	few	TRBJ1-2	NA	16	TGCGCCACCAGAGAGGTCCCTAGGGGCAAAAACTATGGCTACACCTTC	CATREVPRGKNYGYTF
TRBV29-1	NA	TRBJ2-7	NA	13	TGCAGCGTCCGGGACATAATTACCTACGAGCAGTACTTC	CSVRDIITYEQYF
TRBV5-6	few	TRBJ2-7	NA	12	TGTGCCAGCAGCCCTACTCCGGGGGAGCAGTACTTC	CASSPTPGEQYF
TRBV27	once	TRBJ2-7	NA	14	TGTGCCAGCAGTTTCGTCCCGGACAGTTACGAGCAGTACTTC	CASSFVPDSYEQYF
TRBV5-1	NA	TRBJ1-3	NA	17	TGCGCCAGCAGCTTGGGAAGGGTAGGGGACTCTGGAAACACCATATATTTT	CASSLGRVGDSGNTIYF
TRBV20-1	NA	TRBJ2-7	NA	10	TGCAGTGCCGAGAAGTACGAGCAGTACTTC	CSAEKYEQYF
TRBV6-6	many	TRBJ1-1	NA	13	TGTGCCAGCAGTTACCAGTTCGACACTGAAGCTTTCTTT	CASSYQFDTEAFF
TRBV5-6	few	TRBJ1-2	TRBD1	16	TGTGCCAGCAGCTTGGGGGTGGCAGGGGGCGACTGTGGCTACACCTTC	CASSLGVAGGDCGYTF
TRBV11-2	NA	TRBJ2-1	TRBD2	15	TGTGCCAGCAGCTTAGGTCTAGCGGGGACGGGTGAGCAGTTCTTC	CASSLGLAGTGEQFF
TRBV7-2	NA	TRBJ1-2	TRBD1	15	TGTGCCAGCAGCCGGTTGACTACAGGGGGCGATGGCTACACCTTC	CASSRLTTGGDGYTF
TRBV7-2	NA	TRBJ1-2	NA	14	TGTGCCAGCACCCCCCGACTCTCTAACTATGGCTACACCTTC	CASTPRLSNYGYTF
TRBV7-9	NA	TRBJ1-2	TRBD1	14	TGTGCCAGCAGTCCCCGCGAGGGGGCGCGAGGCTACACCTTC	CASSPREGARGYTF
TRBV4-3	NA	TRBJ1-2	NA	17	TGCGCCAGCAGCCGCCGACCCGTGTCCTTGGGGAGCTATGGCTACACCTTC	CASSRRPVSLGSYGYTF